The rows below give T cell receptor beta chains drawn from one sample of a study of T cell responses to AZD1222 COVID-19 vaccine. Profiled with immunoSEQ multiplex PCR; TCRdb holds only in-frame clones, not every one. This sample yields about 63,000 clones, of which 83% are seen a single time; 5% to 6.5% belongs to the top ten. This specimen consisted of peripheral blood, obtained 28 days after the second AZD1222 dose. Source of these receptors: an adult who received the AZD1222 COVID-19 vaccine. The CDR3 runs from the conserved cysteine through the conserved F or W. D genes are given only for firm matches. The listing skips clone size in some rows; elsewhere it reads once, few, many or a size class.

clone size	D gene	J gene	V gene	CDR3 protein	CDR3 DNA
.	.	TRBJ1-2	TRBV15	CATSRDLAGDGYTF	TGTGCCACCAGCAGAGATCTAGCAGGGGACGGCTACACCTTC
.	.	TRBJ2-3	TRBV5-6	CASSSREGTDTQYF	TGTGCCAGCAGTTCGAGGGAGGGCACAGATACGCAGTATTTT
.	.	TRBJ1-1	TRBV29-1	CSVGGGELNTEAFF	TGCAGCGTTGGAGGGGGGGAGTTGAACACTGAAGCTTTCTTT
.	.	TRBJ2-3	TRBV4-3	CASSVRPGDTDTQYF	TGCGCCAGCAGCGTCCGCCCTGGGGACACAGATACGCAGTATTTT
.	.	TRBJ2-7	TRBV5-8	CASSSPNRDASYEQYF	TGTGCCAGCAGCTCACCTAACAGGGATGCTTCCTACGAGCAGTACTTC
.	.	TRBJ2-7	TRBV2	CASSVGVTTYEQYF	TGTGCCAGCAGTGTAGGGGTCACTACCTACGAGCAGTACTTC
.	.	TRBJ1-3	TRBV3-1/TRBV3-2	CASSEQRGNTIYF	TGTGCCAGCAGCGAGCAGAGGGGAAACACCATATATTTT
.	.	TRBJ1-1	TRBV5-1	CASSFQGLGRGTEAFF	TGCGCCAGCAGCTTTCAGGGTCTGGGTCGGGGCACTGAAGCTTTCTTT
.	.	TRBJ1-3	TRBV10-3	CAISPGSRSGNTIYF	TGTGCCATCAGTCCCGGCTCCCGGTCTGGAAACACCATATATTTT
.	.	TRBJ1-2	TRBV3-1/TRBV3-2	CASSQDWAGRKYGYTF	TGTGCCAGCAGCCAAGATTGGGCAGGGAGGAAGTATGGCTACACCTTC
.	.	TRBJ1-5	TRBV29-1	CSVSNRFDQPQHF	TGCAGCGTCTCAAACAGGTTTGATCAGCCCCAGCATTTT
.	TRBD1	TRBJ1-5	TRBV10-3	CAISERAGQARGQPQHF	TGTGCCATCAGTGAAAGGGCGGGACAGGCGAGGGGTCAGCCCCAGCATTTT
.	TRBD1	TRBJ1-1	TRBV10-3	CAINGGQGNTEAFF	TGTGCCATCAACGGGGGACAGGGGAACACTGAAGCTTTCTTT
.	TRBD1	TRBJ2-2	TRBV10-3	CAIKPTPGQRTKRDTGELFF	TGTGCCATCAAGCCTACCCCGGGACAGCGGACGAAAAGGGACACCGGGGAGCTGTTTTTT
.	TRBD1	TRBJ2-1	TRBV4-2	CASRPSAGQGYNEQFF	TGTGCCAGCAGGCCTAGCGCCGGACAGGGCTACAATGAGCAGTTCTTC
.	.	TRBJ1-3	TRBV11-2	CASSLGWNSGNTIYF	TGTGCCAGCAGCTTAGGGTGGAACTCTGGAAACACCATATATTTT
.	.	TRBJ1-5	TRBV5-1	CASSLVRGQPQHF	TGCGCCAGCAGCTTGGTAAGGGGTCAGCCCCAGCATTTT
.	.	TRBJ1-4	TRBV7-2	CASTPPTNEKLFF	TGTGCCAGCACCCCCCCAACTAATGAAAAACTGTTTTTT
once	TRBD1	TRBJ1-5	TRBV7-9	CASSLRGHQPQHF	TGTGCCAGCAGCCTCAGGGGGCATCAGCCCCAGCATTTT
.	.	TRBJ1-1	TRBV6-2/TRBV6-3	CASSYEMRGKAFF	TGTGCCAGCAGTTACGAGATGAGGGGGAAGGCTTTCTTT
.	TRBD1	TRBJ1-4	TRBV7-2	CASSPDRASEKLFF	TGTGCCAGCAGCCCGGACAGGGCCAGCGAAAAACTGTTTTTT
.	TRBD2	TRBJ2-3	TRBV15	CATSRVGGGTDTQYF	TGTGCCACCAGCAGAGTCGGGGGGGGCACAGATACGCAGTATTTT
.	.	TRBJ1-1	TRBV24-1	CATRSETEAFF	TGTGCCACCAGATCGGAAACTGAAGCTTTCTTT
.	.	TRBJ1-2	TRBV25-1	CASSEPGSANYGYTF	TGTGCCAGCAGTGAGCCAGGGTCGGCTAACTATGGCTACACCTTC
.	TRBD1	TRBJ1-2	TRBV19	CAATLGQGVSYGYTF	TGTGCCGCAACCCTTGGACAGGGGGTATCCTATGGCTACACCTTC
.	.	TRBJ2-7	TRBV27	CASSLLTGRYEQYF	TGTGCCAGCAGTTTACTCACCGGCCGCTACGAGCAGTACTTC
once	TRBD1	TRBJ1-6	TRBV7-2	CASSLDRAVESPLHF	TGTGCCAGCAGCCTGGACAGGGCGGTAGAATCACCCCTCCACTTT
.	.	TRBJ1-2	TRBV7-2	CASSFSEGYYGYTF	TGTGCCAGCAGCTTTAGTGAGGGCTACTATGGCTACACCTTC
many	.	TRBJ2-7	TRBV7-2	CASSLGAGRGRSYEQYF	TGTGCCAGCAGCTTAGGAGCAGGCAGGGGTAGATCCTACGAGCAGTACTTC
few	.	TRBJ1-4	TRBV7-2	CASSLNSGEKLFF	TGTGCCAGCAGCTTAAATTCCGGGGAAAAACTGTTTTTT
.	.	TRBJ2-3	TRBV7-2	CASSPQPFTDTQYF	TGTGCCAGCAGCCCCCAGCCTTTCACAGATACGCAGTATTTT
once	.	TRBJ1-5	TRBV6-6	CASTQINQPQHF	TGTGCCAGCACCCAGATCAATCAGCCCCAGCATTTT
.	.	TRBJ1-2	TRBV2	CASGSGGNYGYTF	TGTGCCAGCGGCTCAGGAGGGAACTATGGCTACACCTTC
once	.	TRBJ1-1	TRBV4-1	CASSHIGQGSGTEAFF	TGCGCCAGCAGCCACATTGGGCAAGGGTCGGGCACTGAAGCTTTCTTT
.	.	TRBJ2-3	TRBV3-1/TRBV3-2	CASSQVSGSGDTQYF	TGTGCCAGCAGCCAAGTGTCAGGGAGTGGTGATACGCAGTATTTT
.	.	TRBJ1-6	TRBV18	CASSPQQGWNSPLHF	TGTGCCAGCTCACCTCAACAGGGTTGGAATTCACCCCTCCACTTT
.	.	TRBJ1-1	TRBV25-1	CASQGWGGNTEAFF	TGTGCCTCGCAGGGTTGGGGAGGGAACACTGAAGCTTTCTTT
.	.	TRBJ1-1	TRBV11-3	CASSLVTDTEAFF	TGTGCCAGCAGCTTAGTTACGGACACTGAAGCTTTCTTT
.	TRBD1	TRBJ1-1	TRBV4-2	CASSQLGDRAEAFF	TGTGCCAGCAGCCAACTCGGGGACAGGGCGGAAGCTTTCTTT
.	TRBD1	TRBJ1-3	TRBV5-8	CASSLATGAGNTIYF	TGTGCCAGCAGCTTGGCTACAGGGGCTGGAAACACCATATATTTT
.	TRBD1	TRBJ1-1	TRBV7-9	CASSLARGISEAFF	TGTGCCAGCAGCTTAGCCAGGGGGATATCTGAAGCTTTCTTT
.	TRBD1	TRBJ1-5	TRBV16	CASSPWTGDQPQHF	TGTGCCAGCAGCCCCTGGACAGGGGATCAGCCCCAGCATTTT